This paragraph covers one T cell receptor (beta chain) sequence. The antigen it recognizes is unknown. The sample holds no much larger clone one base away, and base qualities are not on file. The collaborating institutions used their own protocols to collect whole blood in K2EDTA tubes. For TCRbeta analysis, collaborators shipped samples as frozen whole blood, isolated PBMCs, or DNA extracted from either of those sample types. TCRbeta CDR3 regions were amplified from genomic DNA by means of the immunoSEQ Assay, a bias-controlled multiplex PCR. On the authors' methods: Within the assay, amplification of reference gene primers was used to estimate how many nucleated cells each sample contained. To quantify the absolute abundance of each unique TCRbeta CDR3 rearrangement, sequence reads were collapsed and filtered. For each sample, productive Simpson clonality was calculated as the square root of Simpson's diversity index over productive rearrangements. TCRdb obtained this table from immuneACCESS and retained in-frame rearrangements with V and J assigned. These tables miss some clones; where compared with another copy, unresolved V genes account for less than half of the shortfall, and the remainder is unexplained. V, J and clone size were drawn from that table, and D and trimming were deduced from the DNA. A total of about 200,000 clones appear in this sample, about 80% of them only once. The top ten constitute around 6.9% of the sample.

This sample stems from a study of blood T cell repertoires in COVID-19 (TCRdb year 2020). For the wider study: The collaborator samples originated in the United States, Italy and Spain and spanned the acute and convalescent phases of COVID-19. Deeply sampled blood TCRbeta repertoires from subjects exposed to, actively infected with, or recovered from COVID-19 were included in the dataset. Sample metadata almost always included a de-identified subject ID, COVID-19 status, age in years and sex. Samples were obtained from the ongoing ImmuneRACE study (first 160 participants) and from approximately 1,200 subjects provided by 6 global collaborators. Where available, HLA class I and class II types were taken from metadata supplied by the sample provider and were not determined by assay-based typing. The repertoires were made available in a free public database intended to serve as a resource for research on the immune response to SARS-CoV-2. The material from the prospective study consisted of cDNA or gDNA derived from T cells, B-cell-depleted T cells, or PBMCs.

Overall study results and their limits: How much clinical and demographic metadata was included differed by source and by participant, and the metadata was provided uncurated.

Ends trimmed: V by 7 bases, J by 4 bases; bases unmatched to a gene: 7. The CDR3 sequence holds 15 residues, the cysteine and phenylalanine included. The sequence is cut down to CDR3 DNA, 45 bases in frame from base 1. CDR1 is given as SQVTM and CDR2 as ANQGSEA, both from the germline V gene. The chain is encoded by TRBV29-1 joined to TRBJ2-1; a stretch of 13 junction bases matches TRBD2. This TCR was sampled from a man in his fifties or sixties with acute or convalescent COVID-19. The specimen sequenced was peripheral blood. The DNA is TGCAGCGGCCGACTAGCGGGAGGACTATACAATGAGCAGTTCTTC. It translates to CSGRLAGGLYNEQFF.